The clone carrying this TCR beta chain has a single count. This table comes from immunoSEQ multiplex PCR, and its TCRdb copy is limited to in-frame clones, with some not included. The table has just over 150,000 clones, around 80% seen once. The source of the sample is a study of blood T cell repertoires in COVID-19. Study context: Acute-phase and convalescent COVID-19 samples originated in the United States, Italy and Spain. PBMCs, B-cell-depleted T cells, or T cells were the source of the cDNA or gDNA that made up the material.

The CDR3 is made up of 14 amino acids. This receptor was taken from a woman in her fifties or sixties with acute or convalescent COVID-19. The V call is TRBV21-1, the J call TRBJ2-3; the DNA was not compared with TRBD2, the D call given in the table. TRBV21-1 is marked as a pseudogene. Sequencing was done on a sample of peripheral blood. CDR3 nucleotides: TGTGCCAGCAGCACTGGGACTAGAGCAGATACGCAGTATTTT. Its translation: CASSTGTRADTQYF.